What follows is one T cell receptor (beta chain) and its context. The data were obtained in a study of blood T cell repertoires in COVID-19. CDR3 size: 17 residues. Germline CDR1 is SGHTA and CDR2 is FQGNSA. The V gene end was trimmed by 1 base and the J gene end by 1 base; junction bases not matched to a gene: 7. Clones were sequenced by immunoSEQ multiplex PCR, and TCRdb holds only the in-frame ones, with some missing. Here the sample spans approximately 100,000 clones, 86% being singletons. Sequencing was performed on peripheral blood. V gene TRBV7-2 combines with J gene TRBJ1-5; 7 bases match TRBD1. This clonotype was obtained from a man over 45 with acute or convalescent COVID-19. Here the CDR3 DNA reads TGTGCCAGCAGCTTAGATATAAGGGGGCTAAGCAATCAGCCCCAGCATTTT. Amino acids: CASSLDIRGLSNQPQHF. The whole variable domain, remainder taken from reference TRBV7-2 and TRBJ1-5, is GAGVSQSPSNKVTEKGKDVELRCDPISGHTALYWYRQSLGQGLEFLIYFQGNSAPDKSGLPSDRFSAERTGGSVSTLTIQRTQQEDSAVYLCASSLDIRGLSNQPQHFGDGTRLSIL.